These 8 T cell receptor beta chains originate from one sample sequenced in a study of T-cell reconstitution after alpha-beta-depleted transplantation in children. A library of TCRbeta sequences, prepared with unique molecular identifiers, was generated. From the PCR reads, TCRdb called clonotypes with MiXCR, one entry per CDR3 protein. The sample has hundreds of thousands of distinct CDR3 sequences; 15% to 20% are singletons. The sample was PBMCs, mostly from graft donor cells, taken 360 days after TCRalphabeta/CD19-depleted stem cell transplant. These receptor sequences come from a male patient aged 2 to 9 who had a stem cell transplant for acute lymphoblastic leukemia, so the T cells may come from the graft donor.

V and J are TRBV3-1 and TRBJ2-3; D uncertain. The germline gives CDR1 LGHDT, CDR2 YNNKEL (reference sequence). The CDR3 totals 16 residues. With 4 bases removed from V and 2 bases from J, the gap between germline ends came to 16 bases. As DNA, the CDR3 is TGTGCCAGCAGCCTAAAGGACCCCACGAACACAGATACGCAGTATTTT. Protein product: CASSLKDPTNTDTQYF.

The V gene is TRBV4-3, the J gene TRBJ2-4, with 7 bases lining up with TRBD1. Per the germline V gene, CDR1 is LGHNA and CDR2 is YSLEER. Unmatched junction bases numbered 2, after V lost 0 bases and J lost 0 bases. The CDR3 runs to 16 residues. The CDR3 coding sequence is TGCGCCAGCAGCCAAGATGACAGGGAAGCCAAAAACATTCAGTACTTC. This gives the protein CASSQDDREAKNIQYF.

This clonotype has only a few counts. CDR3 DNA: TGTGCCAGCAGCCATTCGACTAGCGGGAGGGCTCGTGAGCAGTTCTTC. This sequence encodes CASSHSTSGRAREQFF. This chain joins TRBV9 and TRBJ2-1, with 14 nucleotides matching TRBD2. In germline, CDR1 is SGDLS, CDR2 YYNGEE. The CDR3 totals 16 residues. Trimming removed 4 bases from V and 9 bases from J; junction bases left unmatched: 9. The full variable domain, rest sourced from reference TRBV9 and TRBJ2-1, is DSGVTQTPKHLITATGQRVTLRCSPRSGDLSVYWYQQSLDQGLQFLIQYYNGEERAKGNILERFSAQQFPDLHSELNLSSLELGDSALYFCASSHSTSGRAREQFFGPGTRLTVL.

A remark on this clonotype: A junction boundary mismatches the germline segment, possibly from a read error. The chain carries TRBV12-3 or TRBV12-4 and TRBJ2-1; the match to TRBD2 covers 16 bases. This CDR3 comprises 18 residues. The CDR3 DNA is TGTGCCATCAGTTTATTATCAGGGACTAGCGGGAGGGTCAATGAGCAGTTCTTC. Translating gives CAISLLSGTSGRVNEQFF.

This clonotype was counted a few times. CDR3 DNA sequence: TGTGCCAGCACCCATCTAGCGGGAGGGCCCGGGACCGGGGAGCTGTTTTTT. This gives the protein CASTHLAGGPGTGELFF. The chain couples TRBV12-3 or TRBV12-4 to TRBJ2-2; 12 bases match TRBD2. There are 17 residues in the CDR3. Losses at the gene ends were 7 bases for V and 5 bases for J; bases not matched to a gene: 11.

This clonotype was recorded many times. V gene TRBV7-8 combines with J gene TRBJ2-3; 9 bases are a match to TRBD2. Germline V gene data show CDR1 as SGHVS and CDR2 as FQNEAQ. The CDR3 covers 15 residues. V shed 5 bases and J 6 bases; nucleotides not matched to a gene: 9. CDR3 DNA sequence: TGTGCCAGCAGCCCCCGCGGTAGCGGGAGTGATACGCAGTATTTT. Encoded protein: CASSPRGSGSDTQYF.

This clonotype was observed a few times. The chain has TRBV15 and TRBJ2-7; D is unclear. CDR1 and CDR2 from the germline V gene are LNHNV and YYDKDF (reference sequence). The V and J ends lost 1 base and 6 bases respectively, with 16 bases between them. This CDR3 region has 15 residues. This CDR3 reads CATSRGPGLIGEQYF. CDR3 nucleotide sequence: TGTGCCACCAGCAGAGGTCCGGGTCTTATCGGCGAGCAGTACTTC.

This clonotype was seen more than once but under ten times. The J gene is TRBJ2-1, the V gene TRBV29-1; 9 nucleotides line up with TRBD1. Germline values: CDR1 SQVTM, CDR2 ANQGSEA. The CDR3 runs 14 residues. With 3 bases clipped from V and 8 bases from J, the junction kept 8 bases outside the gene matches. CDR3 sequence reads: CSVEGQGSGDEQFF. CDR3 coding DNA: TGCAGCGTTGAGGGACAGGGATCGGGGGATGAGCAGTTCTTC.